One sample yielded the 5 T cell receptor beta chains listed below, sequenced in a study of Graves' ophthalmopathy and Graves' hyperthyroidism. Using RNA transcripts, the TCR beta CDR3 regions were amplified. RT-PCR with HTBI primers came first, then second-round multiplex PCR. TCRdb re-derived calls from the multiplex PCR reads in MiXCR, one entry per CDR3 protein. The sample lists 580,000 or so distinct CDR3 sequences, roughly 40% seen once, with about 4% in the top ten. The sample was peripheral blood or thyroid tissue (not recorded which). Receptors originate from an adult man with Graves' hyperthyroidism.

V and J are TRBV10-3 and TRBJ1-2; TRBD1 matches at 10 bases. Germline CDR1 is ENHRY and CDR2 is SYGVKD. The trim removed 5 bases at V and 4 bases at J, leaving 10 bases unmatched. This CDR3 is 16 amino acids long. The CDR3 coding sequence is TGTGCCATCAGTTACGAAGGGACAGGGGACTTCTATGGCTACACCTTC. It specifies CAISYEGTGDFYGYTF.

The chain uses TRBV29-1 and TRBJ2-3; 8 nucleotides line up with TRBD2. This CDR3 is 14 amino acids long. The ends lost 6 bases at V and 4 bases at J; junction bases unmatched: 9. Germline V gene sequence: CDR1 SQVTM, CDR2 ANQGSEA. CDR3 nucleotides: TGCAGCGTAGATTCTAGCGGGCGCGCAGATACGCAGTATTTT. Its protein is CSVDSSGRADTQYF.

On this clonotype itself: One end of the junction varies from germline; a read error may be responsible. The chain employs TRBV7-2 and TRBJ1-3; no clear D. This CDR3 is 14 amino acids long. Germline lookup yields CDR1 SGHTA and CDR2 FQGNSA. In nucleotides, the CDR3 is TGCGCCAGCAGCTTGGAAACTAGCGGATACACCATATATTTT. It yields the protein CASSLETSGYTIYF.

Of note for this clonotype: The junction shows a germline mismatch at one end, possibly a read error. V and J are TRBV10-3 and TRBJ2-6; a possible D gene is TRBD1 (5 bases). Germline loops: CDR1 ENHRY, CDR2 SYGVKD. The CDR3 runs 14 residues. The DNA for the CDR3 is TGTGCCATCACTGGAGATCCTGGGGCCAACGCCCTGACTTTC. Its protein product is CAITGDPGANALTF.

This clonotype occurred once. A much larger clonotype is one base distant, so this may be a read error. The CDR3 DNA reads as TGTGCCAGCAGCCAAGATCCACAGAACCTTTGGGACACTGAAGCTTTCTTT. Encoded protein: CASSQDPQNLWDTEAFF. The chain combines TRBV4-2 with TRBJ1-1; D not certain. The CDR3 is made up of 17 amino acids. Trimming removed 0 bases from V and 3 bases from J, with 17 bases in between. CDR1 and CDR2 (germline): LGHNA, YNFKEQ.